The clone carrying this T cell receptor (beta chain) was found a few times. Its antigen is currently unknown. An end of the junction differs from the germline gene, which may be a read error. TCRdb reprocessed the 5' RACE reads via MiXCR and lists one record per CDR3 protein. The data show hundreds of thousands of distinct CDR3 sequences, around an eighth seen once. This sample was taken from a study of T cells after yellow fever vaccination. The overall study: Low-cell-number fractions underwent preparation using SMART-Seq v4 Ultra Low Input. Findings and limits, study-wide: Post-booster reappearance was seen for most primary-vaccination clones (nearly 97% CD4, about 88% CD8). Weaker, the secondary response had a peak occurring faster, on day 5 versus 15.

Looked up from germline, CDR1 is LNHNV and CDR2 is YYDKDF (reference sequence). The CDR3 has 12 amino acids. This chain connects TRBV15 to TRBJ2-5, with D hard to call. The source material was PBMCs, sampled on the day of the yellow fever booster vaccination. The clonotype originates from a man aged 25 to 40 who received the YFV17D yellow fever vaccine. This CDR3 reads CATSRDKETEYF. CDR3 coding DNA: TGTGCCACCAGCAGAGATAAAGAGACCGAGTACTTC.